This TCR beta chain emerged from a study of shared clonotypes between healthy human individuals. Within Nashville, Tennessee resided all donors, each a Caucasian adult. The data were produced by immunoSEQ multiplex PCR, yet TCRdb's version contains in-frame clones alone and is incomplete. The sample contains 2 million to 3 million clones, over 85% of which appear only once. The table lists this clone with a count of one. The sequenced material came from naive CD4+ T cells from PBMCs. The subset is: CD45RA+ positively selected. This TCR was sampled from a man aged 18 to 29 in good health. Some clones in this sample may be carry-over from other donors' samples.

In DNA form, the CDR3 reads TGTGCCAGCAGCCTCGGACGAGGAGAGACCCAGTACTTC. Translated: CASSLGRGETQYF. This rearrangement joins TRBV2 to TRBJ2-5; D call uncertain. V shed 6 bases and J shed 4 bases, with 12 bases lying between them. The CDR3 spans 13 residues. CDR1 and CDR2 from the germline V gene are SNHLY and FYNNEI.